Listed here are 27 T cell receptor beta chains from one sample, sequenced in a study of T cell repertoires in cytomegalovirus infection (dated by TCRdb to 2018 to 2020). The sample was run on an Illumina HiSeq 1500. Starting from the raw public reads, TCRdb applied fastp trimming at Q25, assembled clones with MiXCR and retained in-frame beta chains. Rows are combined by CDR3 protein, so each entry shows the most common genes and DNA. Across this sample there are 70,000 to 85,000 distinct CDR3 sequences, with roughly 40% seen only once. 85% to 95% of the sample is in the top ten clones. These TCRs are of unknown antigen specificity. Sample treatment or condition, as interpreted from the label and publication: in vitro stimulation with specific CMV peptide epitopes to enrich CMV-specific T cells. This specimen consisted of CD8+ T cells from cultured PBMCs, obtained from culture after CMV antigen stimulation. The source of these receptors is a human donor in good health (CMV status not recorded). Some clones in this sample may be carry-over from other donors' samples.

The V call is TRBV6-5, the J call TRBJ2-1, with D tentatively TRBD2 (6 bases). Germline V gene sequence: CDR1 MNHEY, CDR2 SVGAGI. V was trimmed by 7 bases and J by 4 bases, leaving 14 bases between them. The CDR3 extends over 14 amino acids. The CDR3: CASTLTGDYNEQFF. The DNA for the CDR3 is TGTGCCAGCACCCTAACGGGGGATTACAATGAGCAGTTCTTC.

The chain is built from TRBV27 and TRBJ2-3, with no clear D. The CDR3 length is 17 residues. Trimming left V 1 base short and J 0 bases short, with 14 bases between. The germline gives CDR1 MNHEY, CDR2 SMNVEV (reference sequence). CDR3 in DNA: TGTGCCAGCAGTTTATTAGCAGCTACGGGTAGCACAGATACGCAGTATTTT. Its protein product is CASSLLAATGSTDTQYF.

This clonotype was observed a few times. For the CDR3, the DNA is TGTGCCAGCAGTTTCCCGGGACAGCTCACCTACGAGCAGTACTTC. This gives the protein CASSFPGQLTYEQYF. The chain employs TRBV6-2 or TRBV6-3 and TRBJ2-7; 7 nucleotides agree with TRBD1. There are 15 residues in the CDR3. J gave up 2 bases and V 4 bases, and 8 bases lay outside the gene matches. Per the germline V gene, CDR1 is MNHEY and CDR2 is SVGEGT.

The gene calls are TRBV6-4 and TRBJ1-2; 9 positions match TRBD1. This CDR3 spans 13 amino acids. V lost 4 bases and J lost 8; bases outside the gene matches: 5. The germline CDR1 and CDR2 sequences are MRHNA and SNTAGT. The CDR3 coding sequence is TGTGCCAGCAGTGGATCGACAGGGGGAGGCTACACCTTC. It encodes CASSGSTGGGYTF.

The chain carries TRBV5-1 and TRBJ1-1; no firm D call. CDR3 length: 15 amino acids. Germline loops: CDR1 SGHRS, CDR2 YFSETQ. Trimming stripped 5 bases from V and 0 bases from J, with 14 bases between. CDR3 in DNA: TGCGCCAGCAGTTCGGGATCGCAATTGAACACTGAAGCTTTCTTT. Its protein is CASSSGSQLNTEAFF.

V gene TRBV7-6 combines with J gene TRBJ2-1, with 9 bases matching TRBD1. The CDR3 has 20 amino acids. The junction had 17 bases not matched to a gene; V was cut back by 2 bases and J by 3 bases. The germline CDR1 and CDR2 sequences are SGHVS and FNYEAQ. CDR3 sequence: CASSLYVGGIGTGLYNEQFF. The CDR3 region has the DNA TGTGCCAGCAGCTTATATGTAGGGGGGATAGGGACAGGGCTCTACAATGAGCAGTTCTTC.

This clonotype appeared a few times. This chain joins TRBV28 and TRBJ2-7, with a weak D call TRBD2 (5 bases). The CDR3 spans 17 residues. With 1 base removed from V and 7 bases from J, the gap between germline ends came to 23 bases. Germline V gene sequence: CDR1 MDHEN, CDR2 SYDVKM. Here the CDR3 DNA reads TGTGCCAGCAGTTTATTTCCGTGGACGGGGATATCGGGAGAGCAGTACTTC. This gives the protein CASSLFPWTGISGEQYF.

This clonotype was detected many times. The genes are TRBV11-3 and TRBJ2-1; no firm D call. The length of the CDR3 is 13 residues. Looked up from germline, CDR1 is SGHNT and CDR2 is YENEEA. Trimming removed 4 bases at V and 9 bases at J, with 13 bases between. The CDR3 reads CASSSTTIREQFF. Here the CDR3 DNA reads TGTGCCAGCAGCTCGACGACAATTCGTGAGCAGTTCTTC.

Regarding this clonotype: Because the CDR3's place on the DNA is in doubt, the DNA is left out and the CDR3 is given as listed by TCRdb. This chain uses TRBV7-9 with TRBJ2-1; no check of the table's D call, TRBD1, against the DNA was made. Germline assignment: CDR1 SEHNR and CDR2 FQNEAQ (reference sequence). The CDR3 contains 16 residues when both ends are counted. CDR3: CASSPTSGRGYNEQFF.

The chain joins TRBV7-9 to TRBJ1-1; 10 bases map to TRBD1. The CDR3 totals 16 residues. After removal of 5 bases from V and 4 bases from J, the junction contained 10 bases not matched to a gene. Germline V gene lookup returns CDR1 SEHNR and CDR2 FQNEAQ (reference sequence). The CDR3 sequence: CASSRTPGQGSTEAFF. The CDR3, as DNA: TGTGCCAGCAGCCGGACCCCGGGACAGGGGAGCACTGAAGCTTTCTTT.

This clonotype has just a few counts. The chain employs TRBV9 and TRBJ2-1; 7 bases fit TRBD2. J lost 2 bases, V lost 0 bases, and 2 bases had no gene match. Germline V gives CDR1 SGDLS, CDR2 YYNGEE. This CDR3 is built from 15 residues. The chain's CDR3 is CASSVGGGAYNEQFF. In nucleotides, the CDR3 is TGTGCCAGCAGCGTAGGCGGGGGAGCCTACAATGAGCAGTTCTTC. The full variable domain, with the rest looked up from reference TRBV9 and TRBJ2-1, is DSGVTQTPKHLITATGQRVTLRCSPRSGDLSVYWYQQSLDQGLQFLIQYYNGEERAKGNILERFSAQQFPDLHSELNLSSLELGDSALYFCASSVGGGAYNEQFFGPGTRLTVL.

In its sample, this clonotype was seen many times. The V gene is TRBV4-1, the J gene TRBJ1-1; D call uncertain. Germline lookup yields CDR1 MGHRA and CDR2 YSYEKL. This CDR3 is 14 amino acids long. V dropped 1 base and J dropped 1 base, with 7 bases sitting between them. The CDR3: CASSQASENTEAFF. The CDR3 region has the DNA TGCGCCAGCAGCCAAGCTTCTGAGAACACTGAAGCTTTCTTT.

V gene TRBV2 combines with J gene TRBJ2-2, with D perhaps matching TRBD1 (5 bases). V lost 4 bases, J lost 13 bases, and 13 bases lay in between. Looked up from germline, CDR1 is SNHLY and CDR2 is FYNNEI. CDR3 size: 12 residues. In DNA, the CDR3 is TGTGCCAGCAGTGTATCCAGGGTGGGGCTGTTTTTT. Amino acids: CASSVSRVGLFF.

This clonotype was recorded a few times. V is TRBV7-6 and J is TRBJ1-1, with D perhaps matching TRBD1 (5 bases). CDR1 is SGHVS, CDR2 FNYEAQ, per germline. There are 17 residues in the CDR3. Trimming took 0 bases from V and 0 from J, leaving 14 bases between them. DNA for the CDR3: TGTGCCAGCAGCTTAGCAGGGGTCGGTTTCGTGAACACTGAAGCTTTCTTT. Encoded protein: CASSLAGVGFVNTEAFF.

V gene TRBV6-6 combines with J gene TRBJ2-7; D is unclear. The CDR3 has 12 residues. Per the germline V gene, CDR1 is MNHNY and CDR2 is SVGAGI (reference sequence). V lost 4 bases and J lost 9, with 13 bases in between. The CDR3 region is CASSSAPWGQYF. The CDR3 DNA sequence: TGTGCCAGCAGTTCCGCGCCGTGGGGGCAGTACTTC.

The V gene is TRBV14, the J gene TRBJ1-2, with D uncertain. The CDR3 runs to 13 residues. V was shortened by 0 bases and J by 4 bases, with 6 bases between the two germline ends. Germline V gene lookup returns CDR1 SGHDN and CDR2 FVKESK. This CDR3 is CASSQDPSYGYTF. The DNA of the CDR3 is TGTGCCAGCAGCCAAGATCCTTCCTATGGCTACACCTTC. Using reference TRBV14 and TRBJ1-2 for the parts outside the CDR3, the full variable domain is EAGVTQFPSHSVIEKGQTVTLRCDPISGHDNLYWYRRVMGKEIKFLLHFVKESKQDESGMPNNRFLAERTGGTYSTLKVQPAELEDSGVYFCASSQDPSYGYTFGSGTRLTVV.

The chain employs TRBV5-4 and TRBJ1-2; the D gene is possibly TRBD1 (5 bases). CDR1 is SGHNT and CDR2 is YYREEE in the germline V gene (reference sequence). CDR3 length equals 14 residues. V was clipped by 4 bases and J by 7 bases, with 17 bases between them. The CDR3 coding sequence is TGTGCCAGCAGCGCGATCGGGACCCGGGGTGGCTACACCTTC. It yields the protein CASSAIGTRGGYTF.

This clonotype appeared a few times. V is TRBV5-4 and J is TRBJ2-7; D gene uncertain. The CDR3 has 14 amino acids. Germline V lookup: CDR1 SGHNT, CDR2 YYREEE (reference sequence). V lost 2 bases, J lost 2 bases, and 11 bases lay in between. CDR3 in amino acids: CASSFPGQTYEQYF. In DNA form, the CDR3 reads TGTGCCAGCAGCTTCCCAGGCCAAACCTACGAGCAGTACTTC.

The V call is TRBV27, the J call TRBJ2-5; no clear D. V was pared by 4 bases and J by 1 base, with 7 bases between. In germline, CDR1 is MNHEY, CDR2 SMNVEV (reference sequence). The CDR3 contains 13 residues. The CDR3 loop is CASSSQRQETQYF. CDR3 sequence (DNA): TGTGCCAGCAGTTCTCAGCGCCAAGAGACCCAGTACTTC.

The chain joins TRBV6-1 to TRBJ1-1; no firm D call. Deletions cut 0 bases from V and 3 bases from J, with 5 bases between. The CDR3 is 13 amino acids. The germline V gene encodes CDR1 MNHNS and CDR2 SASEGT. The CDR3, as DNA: TGTGCCAGCAGTGAAGCGGGTTACACTGAAGCTTTCTTT. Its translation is CASSEAGYTEAFF.

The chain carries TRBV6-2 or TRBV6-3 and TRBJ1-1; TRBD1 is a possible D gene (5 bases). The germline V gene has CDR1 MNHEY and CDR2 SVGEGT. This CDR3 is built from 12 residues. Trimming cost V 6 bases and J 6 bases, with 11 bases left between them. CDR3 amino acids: CASSPWGAEAFF. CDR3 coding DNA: TGTGCCAGCAGCCCCTGGGGGGCTGAAGCTTTCTTT.

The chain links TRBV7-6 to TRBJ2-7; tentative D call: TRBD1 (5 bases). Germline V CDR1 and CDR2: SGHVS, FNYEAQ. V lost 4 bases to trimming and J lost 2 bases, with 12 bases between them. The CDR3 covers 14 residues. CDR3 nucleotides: TGTGCCAGCAGCTCGACGATAGGGGCCTACGAGCAGTACTTC. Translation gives CASSSTIGAYEQYF.

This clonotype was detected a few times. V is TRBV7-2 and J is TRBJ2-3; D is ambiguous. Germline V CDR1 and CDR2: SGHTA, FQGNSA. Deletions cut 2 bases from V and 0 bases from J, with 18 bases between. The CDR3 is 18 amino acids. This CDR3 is CASSLSSYRQDSTDTQYF. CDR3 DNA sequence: TGTGCCAGCAGCTTATCGTCATACCGCCAGGACAGCACAGATACGCAGTATTTT.

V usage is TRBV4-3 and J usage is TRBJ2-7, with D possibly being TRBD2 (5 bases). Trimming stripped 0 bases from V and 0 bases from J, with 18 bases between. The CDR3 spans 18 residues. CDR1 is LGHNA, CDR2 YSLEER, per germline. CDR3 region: CASSQERVVGIASYEQYF. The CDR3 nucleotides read TGCGCCAGCAGCCAAGAGAGGGTTGTAGGGATAGCCTCCTACGAGCAGTACTTC.

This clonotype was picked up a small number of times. For the CDR3, the DNA is TGTGCCAGCAGCTTAGAGCTCATTCCGACTGAAGCTTTCTTT. It yields the protein CASSLELIPTEAFF. The rearrangement joins TRBV7-2 to TRBJ1-1; no reliable D call. Trimming left V 1 base short and J 5 bases short, with 11 bases between. CDR1 and CDR2 from the germline V gene are SGHTA and FQGNSA. The CDR3 has 14 residues.

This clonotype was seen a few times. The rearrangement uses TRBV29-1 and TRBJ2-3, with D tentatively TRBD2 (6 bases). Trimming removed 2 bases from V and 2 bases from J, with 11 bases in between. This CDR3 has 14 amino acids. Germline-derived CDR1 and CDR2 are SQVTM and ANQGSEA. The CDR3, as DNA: TGCAGCGTTGAACAGGGACTGTACACAGATACGCAGTATTTT. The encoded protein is CSVEQGLYTDTQYF.

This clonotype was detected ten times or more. CDR3 DNA: TGTGCCATCAGTGACATCAATGAGCAGTTCTTC. This encodes CAISDINEQFF. The V gene is TRBV10-3, the J gene TRBJ2-1, with no clear D. The germline CDR1 and CDR2 sequences are ENHRY and SYGVKD. V was shortened by 3 bases and J by 6 bases, with 3 bases between the two germline ends. This CDR3 contains 11 residues.